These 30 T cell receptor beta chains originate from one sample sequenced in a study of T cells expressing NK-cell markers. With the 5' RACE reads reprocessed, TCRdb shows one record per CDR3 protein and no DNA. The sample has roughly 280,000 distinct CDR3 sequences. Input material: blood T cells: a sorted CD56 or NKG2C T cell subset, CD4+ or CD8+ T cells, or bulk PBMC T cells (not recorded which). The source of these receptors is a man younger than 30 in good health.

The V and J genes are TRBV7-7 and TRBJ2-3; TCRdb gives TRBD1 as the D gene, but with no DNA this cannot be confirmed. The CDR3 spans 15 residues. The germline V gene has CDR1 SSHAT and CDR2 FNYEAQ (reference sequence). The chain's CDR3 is CASSYGDRDTDTQYF. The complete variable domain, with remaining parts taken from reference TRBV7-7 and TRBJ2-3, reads GAGVSQSPRYKVTKRGQDVTLRCDPISSHATLYWYQQALGQGPEFLTYFNYEAQPDKSGLPSDRFSAERPEGSISTLTIQRTEQRDSAMYRCASSYGDRDTDTQYFGPGTRLTVL.

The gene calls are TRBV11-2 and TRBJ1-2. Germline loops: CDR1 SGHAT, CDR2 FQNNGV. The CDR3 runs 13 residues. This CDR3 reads CASSTSTVGGYTF.

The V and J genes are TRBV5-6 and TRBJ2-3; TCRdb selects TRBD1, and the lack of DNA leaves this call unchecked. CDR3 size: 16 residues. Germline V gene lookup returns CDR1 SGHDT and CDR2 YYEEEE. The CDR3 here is CASSLAGQGPTDTQYF.

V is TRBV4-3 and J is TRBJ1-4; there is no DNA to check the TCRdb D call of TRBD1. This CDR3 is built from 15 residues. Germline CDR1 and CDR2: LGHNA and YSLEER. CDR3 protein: CASSHEGGTNEKLFF.

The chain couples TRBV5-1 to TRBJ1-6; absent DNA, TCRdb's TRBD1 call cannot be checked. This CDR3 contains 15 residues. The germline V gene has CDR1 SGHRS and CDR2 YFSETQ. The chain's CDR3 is CASSLAGGDRSPLHF.

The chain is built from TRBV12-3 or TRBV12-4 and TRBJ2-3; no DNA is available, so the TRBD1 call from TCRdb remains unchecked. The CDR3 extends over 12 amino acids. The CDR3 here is CASSATAHTQYF.

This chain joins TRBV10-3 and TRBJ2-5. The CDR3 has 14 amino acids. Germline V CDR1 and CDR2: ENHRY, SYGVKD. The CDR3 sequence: CAISDKGSGETQYF.

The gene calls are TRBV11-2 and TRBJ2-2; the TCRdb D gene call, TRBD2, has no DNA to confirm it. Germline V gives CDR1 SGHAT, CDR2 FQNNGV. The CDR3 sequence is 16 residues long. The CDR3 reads CASSSMTSGNTGELFF.

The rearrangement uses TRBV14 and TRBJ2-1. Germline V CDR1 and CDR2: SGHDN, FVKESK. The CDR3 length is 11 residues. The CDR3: CASSQSYEQFF.

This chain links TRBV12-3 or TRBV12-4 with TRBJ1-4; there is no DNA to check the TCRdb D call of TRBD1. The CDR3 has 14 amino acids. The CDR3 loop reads CASSVARGSEKLFF.

The CDR3 sequence: CASSLVVGVGAFF. The gene calls are TRBV11-2 and TRBJ1-1. Germline V gives CDR1 SGHAT, CDR2 FQNNGV. The CDR3 is 13 amino acids.

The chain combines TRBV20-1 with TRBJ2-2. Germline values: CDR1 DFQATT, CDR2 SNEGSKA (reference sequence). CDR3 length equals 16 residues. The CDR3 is CSARNLAGTKAGELFF.

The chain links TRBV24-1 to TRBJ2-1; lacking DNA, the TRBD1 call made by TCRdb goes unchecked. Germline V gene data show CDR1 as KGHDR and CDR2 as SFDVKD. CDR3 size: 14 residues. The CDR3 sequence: CATSDHLQGGEQFF.

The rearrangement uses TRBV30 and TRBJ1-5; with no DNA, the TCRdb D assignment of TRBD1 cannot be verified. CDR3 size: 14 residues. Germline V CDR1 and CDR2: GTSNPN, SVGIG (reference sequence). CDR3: CAWSVDRGRQPQHF. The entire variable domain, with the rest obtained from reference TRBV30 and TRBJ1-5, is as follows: SQTIHQWPATLVQPVGSPLSLECTVEGTSNPNLYWYRQAAGRGLQLLFYSVGIGQISSEVPQNLSASRPQDRQFILSSKKLLLSDSGFYLCAWSVDRGRQPQHFGDGTRLSIL.

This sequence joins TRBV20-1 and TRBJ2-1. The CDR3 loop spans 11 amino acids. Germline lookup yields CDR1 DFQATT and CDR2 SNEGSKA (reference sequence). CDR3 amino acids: CSAARDPEQFF.

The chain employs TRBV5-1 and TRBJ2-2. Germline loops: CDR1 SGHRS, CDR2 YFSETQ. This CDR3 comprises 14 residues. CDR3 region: CASSGQPHTGELFF.

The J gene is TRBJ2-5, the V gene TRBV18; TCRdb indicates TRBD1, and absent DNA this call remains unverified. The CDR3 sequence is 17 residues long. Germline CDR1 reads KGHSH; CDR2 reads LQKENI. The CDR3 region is CASSPTESQGAQETQYF.

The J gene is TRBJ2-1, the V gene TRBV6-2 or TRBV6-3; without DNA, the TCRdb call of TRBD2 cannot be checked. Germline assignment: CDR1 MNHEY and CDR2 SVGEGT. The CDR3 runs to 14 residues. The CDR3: CASRAALKRNEQFF.

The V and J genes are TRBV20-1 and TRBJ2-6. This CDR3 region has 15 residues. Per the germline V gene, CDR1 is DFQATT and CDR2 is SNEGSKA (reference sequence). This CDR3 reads CSATQRFSGANVLTF.

The CDR3 loop is CASSSYGVSETQYF. The chain uses TRBV6-5 and TRBJ2-5. The CDR3 runs 14 residues. Germline loops: CDR1 MNHEY, CDR2 SVGAGI.

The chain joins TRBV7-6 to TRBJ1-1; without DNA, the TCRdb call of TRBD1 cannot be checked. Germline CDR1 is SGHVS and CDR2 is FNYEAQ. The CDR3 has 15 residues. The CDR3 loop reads CASSGVRGLGTEAFF.

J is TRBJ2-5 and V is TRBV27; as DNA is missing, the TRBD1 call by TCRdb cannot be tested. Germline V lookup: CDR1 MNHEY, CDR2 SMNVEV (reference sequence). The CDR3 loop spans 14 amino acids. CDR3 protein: CASSYAGMPETQYF.

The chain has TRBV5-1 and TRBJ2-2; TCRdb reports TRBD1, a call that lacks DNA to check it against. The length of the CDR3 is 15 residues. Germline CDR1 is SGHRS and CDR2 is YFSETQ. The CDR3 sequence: CASSLDRAGTGELFF.

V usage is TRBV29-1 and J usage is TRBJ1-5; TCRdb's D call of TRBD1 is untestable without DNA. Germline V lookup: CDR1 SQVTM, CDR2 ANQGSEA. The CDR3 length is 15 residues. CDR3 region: CSGQMVGGFSQPQHF.

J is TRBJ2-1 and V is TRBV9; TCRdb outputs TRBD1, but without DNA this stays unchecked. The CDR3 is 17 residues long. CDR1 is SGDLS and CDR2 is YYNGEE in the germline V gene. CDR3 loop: CASSPRWGTGVGNEQFF.

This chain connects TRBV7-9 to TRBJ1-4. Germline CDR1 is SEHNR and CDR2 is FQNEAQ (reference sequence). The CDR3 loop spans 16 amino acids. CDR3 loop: CASSLRSPSESEKLFF.

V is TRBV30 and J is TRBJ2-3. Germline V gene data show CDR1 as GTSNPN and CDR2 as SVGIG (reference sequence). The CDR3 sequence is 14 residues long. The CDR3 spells CAWGNRVGTDTQYF. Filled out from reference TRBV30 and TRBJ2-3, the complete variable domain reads SQTIHQWPATLVQPVGSPLSLECTVEGTSNPNLYWYRQAAGRGLQLLFYSVGIGQISSEVPQNLSASRPQDRQFILSSKKLLLSDSGFYLCAWGNRVGTDTQYFGPGTRLTVL.

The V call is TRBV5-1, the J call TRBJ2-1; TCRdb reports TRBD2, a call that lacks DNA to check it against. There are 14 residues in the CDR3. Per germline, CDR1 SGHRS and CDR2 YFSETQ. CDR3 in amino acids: CASSAGTGGDEQFF.

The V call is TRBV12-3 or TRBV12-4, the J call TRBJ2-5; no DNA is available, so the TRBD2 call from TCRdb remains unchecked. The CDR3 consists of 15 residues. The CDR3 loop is CASSFGGRGRETQYF.

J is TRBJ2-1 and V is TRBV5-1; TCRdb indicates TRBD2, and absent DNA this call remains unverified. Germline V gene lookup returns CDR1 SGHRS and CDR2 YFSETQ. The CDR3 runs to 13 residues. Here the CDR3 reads CASSKGLADEQFF.